Presented here are 20 T cell receptor beta chains from one specimen sequenced in a study of response to subunit inactivated influenza vaccine. From the RT-PCR reads, TCRdb called clonotypes with MiXCR, one entry per CDR3 protein. Of hundreds of thousands of distinct CDR3 sequences listed, over 10% are singletons. The sequencing used PBMCs from blood, collected roughly 46 days after vaccination. These receptors were collected from a man between 45 and 60 years old who received an inactivated influenza vaccine.

This clonotype has just one count. This rearrangement joins TRBV10-3 to TRBJ2-7; 9 bases match TRBD1. The CDR3 is 15 amino acids. Germline trimming cut 2 bases from V and 5 bases from J; bases unmatched to any gene: 7. The germline CDR1 and CDR2 sequences are ENHRY and SYGVKD. CDR3 nucleotide sequence: TGTGCCATCAGTGAGACCGGGACAGGGAACAACGAGCAGTACTTC. Its translation is CAISETGTGNNEQYF.

The V call is TRBV21-1, the J call TRBJ2-7; no DNA check was done on the table's D call, TRBD1. TRBV21-1 is deemed a pseudogene. This CDR3 spans 16 amino acids. The CDR3 is CANHLGFRDISYEQYF. In DNA, the CDR3 is TGTGCCAACCACCTCGGGTTTCGGGATATCTCCTACGAGCAGTACTTC.

The rearrangement joins TRBV29-1 to TRBJ1-1; 9 bases map to TRBD1. V was clipped by 3 bases and J by 4 bases; unmatched bases: 12. The CDR3 has 16 amino acids. The germline V gene encodes CDR1 SQVTM and CDR2 ANQGSEA. The CDR3 nucleotides are TGCAGCGTTGACCTAAGGGGACAGGGAAGGAGCACTGAAGCTTTCTTT. This codes for CSVDLRGQGRSTEAFF.

In this sample, this clonotype turned up a few times. This sequence joins TRBV4-3 and TRBJ2-3; 14 bases are shared with TRBD2. V shed 3 bases, J shed 4 bases, and the junction held 0 bases outside the gene matches. The CDR3 runs 15 residues. Germline assignment: CDR1 LGHNA and CDR2 YSLEER. The CDR3 loop reads CASSQGLAGADTQYF. The CDR3 DNA reads as TGCGCCAGCAGCCAGGGACTAGCGGGGGCAGATACGCAGTATTTT.

This chain links TRBV7-2 with TRBJ2-7; 9 bases match TRBD1. Germline trimming cut 0 bases from V and 6 bases from J; bases unmatched to any gene: 9. The germline gives CDR1 SGHTA, CDR2 FQGNSA. The CDR3 is 16 residues long. CDR3 sequence (DNA): TGTGCCAGCAGCTTAGCGTGGACAGGGGTGGGGGGCGAGCAGTACTTC. This translates into CASSLAWTGVGGEQYF.

The chain has TRBV30 and TRBJ1-1, with unresolved D. Between the trimmed V and J ends, which lost 2 bases and 4 bases, there was a span of 14 bases. Germline-derived CDR1 and CDR2 are GTSNPN and SVGIG (reference sequence). The CDR3 contains 14 residues. The DNA for the CDR3 is TGTGCCTGGAGTCCCCGGTCTCTTGCCACTGAAGCTTTCTTT. This encodes CAWSPRSLATEAFF.

This clonotype came up a few times. The chain carries TRBV19 and TRBJ2-2; possibly TRBD1 for D (5 bases). The CDR3 sequence is 14 residues long. The ends were cut back, 1 base at V and 6 bases at J, with 9 bases in the middle. CDR1 is LNHDA, CDR2 SQIVND, per germline (reference sequence). CDR3 DNA: TGTGCCAGTAGTATAGGGGCAGGGTCCGGGGAGCTGTTTTTT. It is translated as CASSIGAGSGELFF.

This clonotype was seen a few times. The rearrangement joins TRBV4-3 to TRBJ2-4; D might be TRBD2 (6 bases). This CDR3 has 13 amino acids. Trimming pared 4 bases from V and 6 bases from J, leaving 10 bases between. Germline CDR1 and CDR2: LGHNA and YSLEER. The CDR3 DNA reads TGCGCCAGCAGCCGGGTGGGGGGAAACATTCAGTACTTC. It encodes CASSRVGGNIQYF.

This clonotype has just a few counts. The chain recombines TRBV9 with TRBJ2-7, with D possibly matching TRBD2 (6 bases). Trimming removed 4 bases from V and 9 bases from J, with 17 bases in between. Germline V gene lookup returns CDR1 SGDLS and CDR2 YYNGEE. This CDR3 has 13 amino acids. CDR3 nucleotide sequence: TGTGCCAGCAGCCCCGGGACTCCTCCGGTGCAGTACTTC. Its protein product is CASSPGTPPVQYF.

The genes are TRBV6-5 and TRBJ2-3; D unresolved. The CDR3 runs to 15 residues. Germline V lookup: CDR1 MNHEY, CDR2 SVGAGI. V was shortened by 4 bases and J by 1 base, with 12 bases between the two germline ends. CDR3 sequence: CASSFSPWGTDTQYF. CDR3 in DNA: TGTGCCAGCAGTTTTTCCCCTTGGGGCACAGATACGCAGTATTTT.

The rearrangement uses TRBV3-1 and TRBJ2-1; the D gene is possibly TRBD2 (5 bases). V shed 2 bases and J shed 2 bases, with 13 bases lying between them. Per germline, CDR1 LGHDT and CDR2 YNNKEL (reference sequence). The CDR3 runs 16 residues. In nucleotides, the CDR3 is TGTGCCAGCAGCCAAACTAGGTCTCTTGCCTACAATGAGCAGTTCTTC. This encodes CASSQTRSLAYNEQFF.

The chain recombines TRBV7-2 with TRBJ2-1; TRBD2 matches 10 bases. Germline CDR1 and CDR2: SGHTA and FQGNSA. V lost 3 bases and J lost 7; bases outside the gene matches: 3. The CDR3 spans 14 residues. The CDR3 bases are TGTGCCAGCAGCTTCCTAGCGGGAGTGAATGAGCAGTTCTTC. Its translation: CASSFLAGVNEQFF.

This chain uses TRBV29-1 with TRBJ2-1; 9 nucleotides line up with TRBD2. Trimming cost V 3 bases and J 7 bases; bases outside gene matches: 7. The CDR3 is 14 residues long. Germline CDR1 SQVTM, CDR2 ANQGSEA. CDR3 nucleotide sequence: TGCAGCGTTGACTCTAGCGGGGCATGGAATGAGCAGTTCTTC. Translating gives CSVDSSGAWNEQFF.

This clonotype turned up a few times. The V gene is TRBV7-9, the J gene TRBJ1-3; D is unclear. This CDR3 spans 14 amino acids. CDR1 and CDR2 (germline): SEHNR, FQNEAQ (reference sequence). With 6 bases removed from V and 0 bases from J, the gap between germline ends came to 9 bases. The CDR3 DNA reads TGTGCCAGCAGTCGGAGATCCTCTGGAAACACCATATATTTT. Amino acids: CASSRRSSGNTIYF.

This clonotype was counted a few times. The chain recombines TRBV5-1 with TRBJ2-5, with 8 bases aligning to TRBD2. The length of the CDR3 is 15 residues. V lost 1 base and J lost 1; bases outside the gene matches: 3. Germline values: CDR1 SGHRS, CDR2 YFSETQ. The CDR3 loop reads CASSLRGGSQETQYF. CDR3 nucleotide sequence: TGCGCCAGCAGCTTGCGCGGGGGGAGCCAAGAGACCCAGTACTTC.

This chain joins TRBV6-2 or TRBV6-3 and TRBJ2-7; tentatively, D is TRBD2 (5 bases). This CDR3 has 15 amino acids. V was pared by 2 bases and J by 3 bases, with 14 bases between. The germline V gene encodes CDR1 MNHEY and CDR2 SVGEGT. CDR3 DNA sequence: TGTGCCAGCAGTTACGGTTATATCGGGAACTACGAGCAGTACTTC. Its translation: CASSYGYIGNYEQYF.

The table lists this clonotype with a few counts. V gene TRBV25-1 combines with J gene TRBJ1-2; 7 bases line up with TRBD1. The germline V gene has CDR1 MGHDK and CDR2 SYGVNS. V lost 3 bases and J lost 6; bases outside the gene matches: 10. This CDR3 is built from 15 residues. DNA of the CDR3: TGTGCCAGCAGTGACTTACTCGGGACAGACGATGGCTACACCTTC. This sequence encodes CASSDLLGTDDGYTF.

CDR3 residues: CASRGVHHQPQHF. In DNA, the CDR3 is TGTGCCAGTAGAGGGGTTCACCATCAGCCCCAGCATTTT. The chain links TRBV28 to TRBJ1-5; a weak D match, TRBD1 (5 bases). This CDR3 comprises 13 residues. Per germline, CDR1 MDHEN and CDR2 SYDVKM. V was pared by 9 bases and J by 5 bases, with 14 bases between.

Many counts were recorded for this clonotype. This chain links TRBV27 with TRBJ2-1; D call uncertain. The CDR3 runs to 13 residues. The germline V gene encodes CDR1 MNHEY and CDR2 SMNVEV (reference sequence). V gave up 6 bases and J gave up 9 bases, with 15 bases separating them. For the CDR3, the DNA is TGTGCCAGCAGGACCGCCTCGGGTACTGAGCAGTTCTTC. Protein: CASRTASGTEQFF.

This clonotype was seen only a few times. The chain links TRBV27 to TRBJ2-5; D uncertain. Trimming took 5 bases from V and 4 from J, leaving 11 bases between them. The germline V gene has CDR1 MNHEY and CDR2 SMNVEV (reference sequence). The CDR3 consists of 13 residues. The CDR3 DNA is TGTGCCAGCAGTGTATTGCTGGGAGAGACCCAGTACTTC. It is translated as CASSVLLGETQYF.